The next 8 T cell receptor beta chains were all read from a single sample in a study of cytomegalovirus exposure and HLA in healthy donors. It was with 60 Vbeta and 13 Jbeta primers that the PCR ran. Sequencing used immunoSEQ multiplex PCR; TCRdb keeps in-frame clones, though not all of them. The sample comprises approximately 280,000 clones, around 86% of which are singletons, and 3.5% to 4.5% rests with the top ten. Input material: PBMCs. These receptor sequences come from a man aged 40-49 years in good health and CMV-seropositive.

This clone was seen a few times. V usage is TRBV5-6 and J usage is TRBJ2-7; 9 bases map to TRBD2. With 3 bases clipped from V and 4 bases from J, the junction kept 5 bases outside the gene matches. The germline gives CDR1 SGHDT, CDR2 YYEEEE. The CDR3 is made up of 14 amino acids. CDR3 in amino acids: CASSYSGSGYEQYF. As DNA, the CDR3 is TGTGCCAGCAGCTATAGCGGGAGCGGGTACGAGCAGTACTTC.

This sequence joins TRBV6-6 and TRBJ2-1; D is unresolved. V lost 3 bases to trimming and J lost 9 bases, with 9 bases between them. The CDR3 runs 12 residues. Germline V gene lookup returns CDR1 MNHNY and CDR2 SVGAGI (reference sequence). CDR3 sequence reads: CASSYLGSEQFF. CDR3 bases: TGTGCCAGCAGTTATCTCGGTAGTGAGCAGTTCTTC.

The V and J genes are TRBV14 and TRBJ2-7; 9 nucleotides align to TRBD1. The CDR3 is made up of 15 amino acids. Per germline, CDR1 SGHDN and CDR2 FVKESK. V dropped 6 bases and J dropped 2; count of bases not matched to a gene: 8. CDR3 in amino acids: CASSSSGQGTYEQYF. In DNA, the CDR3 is TGTGCCAGCAGTAGTTCGGGACAGGGAACCTACGAGCAGTACTTC.

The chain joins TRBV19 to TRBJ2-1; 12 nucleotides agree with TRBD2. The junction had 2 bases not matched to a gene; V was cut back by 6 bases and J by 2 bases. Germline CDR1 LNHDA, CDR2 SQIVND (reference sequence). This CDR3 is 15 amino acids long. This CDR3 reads CASRASGRAYNEQFF. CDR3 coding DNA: TGTGCCAGTAGGGCTAGCGGGAGGGCCTACAATGAGCAGTTCTTC.

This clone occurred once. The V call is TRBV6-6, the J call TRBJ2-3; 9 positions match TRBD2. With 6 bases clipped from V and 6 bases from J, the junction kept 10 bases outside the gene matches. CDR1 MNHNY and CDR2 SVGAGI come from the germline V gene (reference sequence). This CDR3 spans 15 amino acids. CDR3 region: CASSNLAGDDDTQYF. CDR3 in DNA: TGTGCCAGCAGCAACTTAGCGGGAGATGATGATACGCAGTATTTT.

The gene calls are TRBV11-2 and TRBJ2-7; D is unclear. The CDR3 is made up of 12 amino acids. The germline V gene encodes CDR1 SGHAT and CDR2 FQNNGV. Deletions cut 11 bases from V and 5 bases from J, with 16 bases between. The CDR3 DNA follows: TGTGCCTGCATGCAGGCTTTTGACGAGCAGTACTTC. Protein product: CACMQAFDEQYF.

CDR3 nucleotides: TGTGCCAGTAGTATAGGTTCAGGGGGCTGGAAGTCCCCCTACGAGCAGTACTTC. It translates to CASSIGSGGWKSPYEQYF. The V call is TRBV19, the J call TRBJ2-7, with 8 nucleotides matching TRBD1. The CDR3 totals 18 residues. Germline V lookup: CDR1 LNHDA, CDR2 SQIVND (reference sequence). Germline trimming cut 1 base from V and 2 bases from J; bases unmatched to any gene: 13.

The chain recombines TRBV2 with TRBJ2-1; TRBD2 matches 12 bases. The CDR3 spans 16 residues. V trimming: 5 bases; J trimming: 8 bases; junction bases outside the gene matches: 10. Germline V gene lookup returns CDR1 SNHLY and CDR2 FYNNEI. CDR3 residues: CASSTRRTSGNYEQFF. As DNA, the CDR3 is TGTGCCAGCAGTACGCGAAGGACTAGCGGGAACTATGAGCAGTTCTTC.